This TCR beta chain was documented in a study of T cell repertoires in aging, cancer and after chemotherapy. The wider study: Six age groups, ranging from 30 or younger to 70 or older, included the donors.

With regard to this clonotype: As yet, its antigen is unknown.

Per germline, CDR1 SGHVS and CDR2 FNYEAQ. The CDR3 is made up of 14 amino acids. After removal of 2 bases from V and 7 bases from J, the junction contained 4 bases not matched to a gene. Rearranged V-D-J TRB sequences were amplified with a mixed TRB-A/B primer pool. TCRdb re-called the multiplex PCR reads through MiXCR, storing one row per CDR3 protein. Of some 9,600 distinct CDR3 sequences in the sample, around 44% were seen once. General study results and limits: In each cancer cohort, median generation probability increased across chemotherapy, suggesting thymic output rebounded. Untreated cancer patients had significantly lower blood TCR diversity than age-matched healthy donors.

The template was genomic DNA from peripheral blood, not RNA. The sequenced sample consisted of blood. The receptor was derived from a human donor in good health. V is TRBV7-6 and J is TRBJ1-4; 7 nucleotides match TRBD1. This chain's CDR3 is CASSLRQGREKLFF. The DNA for the CDR3 is TGTGCCAGCAGCTTAAGACAGGGCCGTGAAAAACTGTTTTTT.